This T cell receptor beta chain was sequenced in a study of PD-L1 blockade in urothelial cancer. Overall study findings and caveats: At the 3-week point, tumor-associated blood clones expanded more in durable-benefit patients.

Comment on this clone: The target antigen is unknown.

The assay was immunoSEQ multiplex PCR, and TCRdb's table has in-frame clones only and misses some. This table holds about 36,000 clones, roughly 82% found once. Time point here: peripheral blood 6 weeks after treatment start. CDR1 is GTSNPN, CDR2 SVGIG, per germline (reference sequence). This CDR3 is 15 amino acids long. V was pared by 1 base and J by 4 bases, with 14 bases between. The V gene is TRBV30, the J gene TRBJ1-5; D is uncertain. The sequence was obtained from a man aged 35 to 55 with urothelial cancer. This material consisted of PBMCs, taken around atezolizumab (anti-PD-L1) treatment. The CDR3 nucleotides read TGTGCCTGGAGTGCGGGATCGGGCAGGAATCAGCCCCAGCATTTT. This translates into CAWSAGSGRNQPQHF.